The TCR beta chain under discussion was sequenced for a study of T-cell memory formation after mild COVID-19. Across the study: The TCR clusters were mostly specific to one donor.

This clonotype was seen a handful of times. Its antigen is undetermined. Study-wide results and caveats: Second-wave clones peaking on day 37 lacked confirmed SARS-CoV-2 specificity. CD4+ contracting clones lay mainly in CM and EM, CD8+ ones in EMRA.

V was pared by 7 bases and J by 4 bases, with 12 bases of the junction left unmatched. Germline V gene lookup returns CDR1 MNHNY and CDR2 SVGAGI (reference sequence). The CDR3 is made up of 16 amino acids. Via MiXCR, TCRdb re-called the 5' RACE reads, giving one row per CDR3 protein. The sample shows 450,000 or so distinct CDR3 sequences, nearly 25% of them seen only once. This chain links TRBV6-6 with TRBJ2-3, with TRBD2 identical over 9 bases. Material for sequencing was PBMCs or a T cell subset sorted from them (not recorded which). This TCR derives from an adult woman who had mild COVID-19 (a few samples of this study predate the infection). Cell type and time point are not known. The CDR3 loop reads CASILIAGVGADTQYF. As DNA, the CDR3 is TGTGCCAGCATACTCATAGCGGGAGTAGGAGCAGATACGCAGTATTTT.